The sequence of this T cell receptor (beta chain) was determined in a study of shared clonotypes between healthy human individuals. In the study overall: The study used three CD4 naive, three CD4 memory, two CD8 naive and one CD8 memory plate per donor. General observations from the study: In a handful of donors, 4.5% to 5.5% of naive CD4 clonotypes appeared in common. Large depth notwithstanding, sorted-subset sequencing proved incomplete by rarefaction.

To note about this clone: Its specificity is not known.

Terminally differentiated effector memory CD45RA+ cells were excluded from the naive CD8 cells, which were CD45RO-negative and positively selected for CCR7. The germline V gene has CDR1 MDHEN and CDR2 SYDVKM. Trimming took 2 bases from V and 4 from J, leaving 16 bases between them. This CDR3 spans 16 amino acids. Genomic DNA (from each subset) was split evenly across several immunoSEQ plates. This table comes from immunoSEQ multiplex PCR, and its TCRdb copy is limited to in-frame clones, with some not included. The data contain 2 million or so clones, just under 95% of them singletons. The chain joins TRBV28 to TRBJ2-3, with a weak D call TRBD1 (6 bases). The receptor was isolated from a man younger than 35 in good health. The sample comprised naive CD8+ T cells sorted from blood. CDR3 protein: CASSLPTDRRPDTQYF. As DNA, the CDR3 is TGTGCCAGCAGTTTACCTACCGACAGGCGGCCAGATACGCAGTATTTT.